A selection of T cell receptor beta chains follows, all from one sample in a study of spatial heterogeneity in lung cancer. Via MiXCR, TCRdb re-called the 5' RACE reads, giving one row per CDR3 protein. The table has about 92,000 distinct CDR3 sequences, approximately 12% seen once; the top ten hold roughly 41%. Specimen: PBMCs, collected at surgery. Receptor source: a male donor with early-stage non-small cell lung cancer. Each CDR3 is given with its conserved first and last residue. A D gene is named only where the DNA matches it firmly. The size of a clone is reported for some rows only, either as once, few or many, or as a class for expanded clones.

j_call,cdr3_length,clone_size,d_call,v_call,cdr3_nt,cdr3_aa
TRBJ2-7,16,many,-,TRBV5-6,TGTGCCAGCAGCCCCCGGGTGGGCAGGACCCCCTACGAGCAGTACTTC,CASSPRVGRTPYEQYF
TRBJ2-7,18,-,TRBD2,TRBV6-2/TRBV6-3,TGTGCCAGCAGTTCGCCGATCACTACTAGCGGAGCCTCCTACGAGCAGTACTTC,CASSSPITTSGASYEQYF
TRBJ2-7,14,few,-,TRBV20-1,TGCAGTGCTGGTTCACCCGGCGGAACCTACGAGCAGTACTTC,CSAGSPGGTYEQYF
TRBJ2-3,17,few,TRBD2,TRBV5-1,TGCGCCAGCAGCTTGCCGGACACGGGACTAGCGGGGGATACGCAGTATTTT,CASSLPDTGLAGDTQYF
TRBJ1-2,14,many,TRBD1,TRBV9,TGTGCCAGCAGCGGGGGACAGGGCTCCTATGGCTACACCTTC,CASSGGQGSYGYTF
TRBJ2-1,16,many,-,TRBV7-3,TGTGCCAGCAGCGAAACCGGGCCCCAACCCGGCAATGAGCAGTTCTTC,CASSETGPQPGNEQFF
TRBJ2-3,14,few,TRBD2,TRBV28,TGTGCCAGCAGGGGCGGCGGGAGGCCAGATACGCAGTATTTT,CASRGGGRPDTQYF
TRBJ1-1,14,few,TRBD1,TRBV12-3/TRBV12-4,TGTGCCAGCAGCTCACGGGACAGGGCCACTGAAGCTTTCTTT,CASSSRDRATEAFF
TRBJ1-1,13,many,-,TRBV7-2,TGTGCCAGCAGCGAACCCCCTAACACTGAAGCTTTCTTT,CASSEPPNTEAFF
TRBJ2-3,14,many,TRBD1,TRBV30,TGTGCCTGGAGTGACGGACAGGGGGCAGATACGCAGTATTTT,CAWSDGQGADTQYF
TRBJ2-1,15,many,-,TRBV15,TGTGCCACCAGCGCCCGCAGGCCCCACTACAATGAGCAGTTCTTC,CATSARRPHYNEQFF
TRBJ1-1,14,few,TRBD1,TRBV6-5,TGTGCCAGCAGTTCCCAGGGGGCGAACACTGAAGCTTTCTTT,CASSSQGANTEAFF
TRBJ2-5,13,many,-,TRBV30,TGTGCCTGGAGTGTTTCCCCCAGAGAGACCCAGTACTTC,CAWSVSPRETQYF
TRBJ2-2,15,few,-,TRBV7-9,TGTGCCAGCAGCTCAAGGACACCGAACACCGGGGAGCTGTTTTTT,CASSSRTPNTGELFF
TRBJ2-1,16,-,-,TRBV11-1,TGTGCCAGCAGCTTACCCAGGCCAGACACCTACAATGAGCAGTTCTTC,CASSLPRPDTYNEQFF
TRBJ2-2,16,-,-,TRBV7-3,TGTGCCAGCAGCTTAACGTGGGGGAGCGGCACCGGGGAGCTGTTTTTT,CASSLTWGSGTGELFF
TRBJ2-1,12,-,-,TRBV29-1,TGCAGCGCCAGGGAAAACTACAATGAGCAGTTCTTC,CSARENYNEQFF
TRBJ2-3,14,-,-,TRBV7-6,TGTGCCAGCAGCTTTCTTGCTAGCACAGATACGCAGTATTTT,CASSFLASTDTQYF
TRBJ2-6,14,-,-,TRBV20-1,TGCAGTGCTGACAGTAGCTCTGGGGCCAACGTCCTGACTTTC,CSADSSSGANVLTF
TRBJ1-5,16,few,-,TRBV19,TGTGCCAGTATCAACGGAGGAAAACGTGGCAATCAGCCCCAGCATTTT,CASINGGKRGNQPQHF
TRBJ2-1,17,many,TRBD1,TRBV19,TGTGCCAGTAGTCCATCTTTCCGGGACAGGGGGTTCAATGAGCAGTTCTTC,CASSPSFRDRGFNEQFF
TRBJ1-1,13,-,TRBD1,TRBV30,TGTGCCTGGAGTCCCAACACAGGGGCTGAAGCTTTCTTT,CAWSPNTGAEAFF
TRBJ2-3,14,many,TRBD1,TRBV29-1,TGCAGCGTTCGGAGGACAGGGCGGCCAGATACGCAGTATTTT,CSVRRTGRPDTQYF
TRBJ1-1,14,many,-,TRBV6-5,TGTGCCAGCAGTAGTCAGGGCACCAACACTGAAGCTTTCTTT,CASSSQGTNTEAFF
TRBJ1-2,11,-,-,TRBV6-2/TRBV6-3,TGTGCCAGCAGTCGTATGGATGGCTACACCTTC,CASSRMDGYTF
TRBJ1-6,16,-,-,TRBV6-2/TRBV6-3,TGTGCCAGCAGTTACTCGATAACGGAACTATTCTCACCCCTCCACTTT,CASSYSITELFSPLHF
TRBJ2-5,13,many,-,TRBV7-9,TGTGCCAGCAGCTTGGCCGCGCAAGAGACCCAGTACTTC,CASSLAAQETQYF
TRBJ1-2,14,few,-,TRBV21-1,TGTGCCAGCAGCAAAGCAGACAGGGATGATGGCTACACCTTC,CASSKADRDDGYTF
TRBJ2-3,13,-,-,TRBV12-3/TRBV12-4,TGTGCCAGCAGTTTCGGAGGGGATGGTACGCAGTATTTT,CASSFGGDGTQYF
TRBJ2-2,16,-,TRBD2,TRBV7-2,TGTGCCAGCAAGCGGTCTAGCGGGAGAATTCTGGGGGAGCTGTTTTTT,CASKRSSGRILGELFF
TRBJ1-5,15,-,-,TRBV9,TGTGCCAGCAGCGTAGATTCAGGGAGGACTCAGCCCCAGCATTTT,CASSVDSGRTQPQHF
TRBJ2-3,19,-,TRBD1,TRBV7-9,TGTGCCAGCAGCTGGGACAGGGGGCGCGTGGCGGGAGGATCAGATACGCAGTATTTT,CASSWDRGRVAGGSDTQYF
TRBJ1-3,14,-,-,TRBV7-2,TGTGCCAGCAGCTTAACACAGGATTCAGACACCATATATTTT,CASSLTQDSDTIYF
TRBJ2-2,14,few,TRBD1,TRBV3-1,TGTGCCAGCAGCCAACACGGGACAGCCGGGGAGCTGTTTTTT,CASSQHGTAGELFF
TRBJ2-7,14,-,TRBD1,TRBV20-1,TGCAGTGCTAGAGAGGGCAGGGGGTCCGCCGGGCAGTACTTC,CSAREGRGSAGQYF
TRBJ2-3,13,-,-,TRBV20-1,TGCAGTGCTAACGGGGGTAAAACAGATACGCAGTATTTT,CSANGGKTDTQYF
TRBJ2-7,14,few,-,TRBV5-6,TGTGCCAGCAGCTCCAAACCGGGCCCCCCGGGGCAGTACTTC,CASSSKPGPPGQYF
TRBJ2-2,14,few,-,TRBV20-1,TGCAGTGCTAGGTCCCCGGCAGACACCGGGGAGCTGTTTTTT,CSARSPADTGELFF
TRBJ2-3,16,few,TRBD2,TRBV7-2,TGTGCCAGCAGCTTAGAAGCGGGGGGTGGCACAGATACGCAGTATTTT,CASSLEAGGGTDTQYF
TRBJ2-7,13,few,TRBD1,TRBV30,TGTGCCTGGGGGACAGGTAACTTCTACGAGCAGTACTTC,CAWGTGNFYEQYF
TRBJ1-1,16,many,-,TRBV27,TGTGCCAGCAGTCAAAGGCCGGGAGGGGGGAACACTGAAGCTTTCTTT,CASSQRPGGGNTEAFF
TRBJ2-5,14,many,TRBD2,TRBV4-2,TGTGCCAGCAGCCCCTGGACTAGCGGGGAGACCCAGTACTTC,CASSPWTSGETQYF
TRBJ2-7,13,-,-,TRBV11-1,TGTGCCAGCAGCCGGGACAACCCCTACGAGCAGTACTTC,CASSRDNPYEQYF
TRBJ2-6,16,-,-,TRBV7-2,TGTGCCAGCAGCACCCGCCGGGGGTCAGGGGCCAACGTCCTGACTTTC,CASSTRRGSGANVLTF
TRBJ2-3,16,few,-,TRBV20-1,TGCAGTGCTAGAGATCGGAGGGGCCGATCCACAGATACGCAGTATTTT,CSARDRRGRSTDTQYF
TRBJ2-6,18,-,-,TRBV6-6,TGTGCCAGCAGTACACTTAACAGAACAGGCCTCTGGGCCAACGTCCTGACTTTC,CASSTLNRTGLWANVLTF
TRBJ1-2,13,-,-,TRBV11-2,TGTGCCAGCAGCTTAGCCGCAGGGAATGGCTACACCTTC,CASSLAAGNGYTF
TRBJ2-3,10,-,-,TRBV20-1,TGCAGTGCTAGGAGGGATACGCAGTATTTT,CSARRDTQYF
TRBJ1-4,15,many,-,TRBV7-9,TGTGCCAGCAGCTTAGCGGGAGGTGGAGAGGAAAAACTGTTTTTT,CASSLAGGGEEKLFF
TRBJ2-2,14,many,-,TRBV6-2/TRBV6-3,TGTGCCAGCTCCAAGGGGACAAACACCGGGGAGCTGTTTTTT,CASSKGTNTGELFF
TRBJ2-1,17,-,TRBD2,TRBV4-2,TGTGCCAGCAGCCAAGATCCCTTAACTAGCGGGGGGAATGAGCAGTTCTTC,CASSQDPLTSGGNEQFF
TRBJ2-3,16,-,TRBD2,TRBV7-9,TGTGCCAGCAGCTCCGGGACTAGCGGGAGCACAGATACGCAGTATTTT,CASSSGTSGSTDTQYF
TRBJ2-2,13,many,-,TRBV6-2/TRBV6-3,TGTGCCAGCAGTCTGACCCCAACCGGGGAGCTGTTTTTT,CASSLTPTGELFF
TRBJ2-1,13,-,-,TRBV6-5,TGTGCCAGCAGTTGGGACGGATACAATGAGCGGTTCTTC,CASSWDGYNERFF
TRBJ2-7,12,many,-,TRBV6-2/TRBV6-3,TGTGCCAGCAGTTTTTCCGGTAGGGAGCAGTACTTC,CASSFSGREQYF
TRBJ2-1,15,few,-,TRBV3-1,TGTGCCAGCAGCCAAGTTCCCGGCGCGGGCAATGAGCAGTTCTTC,CASSQVPGAGNEQFF
TRBJ2-7,13,-,-,TRBV5-1,TGCGCCAGCAGCTTGGACCTAGCGTGGGAGCAGTACTTC,CASSLDLAWEQYF
TRBJ1-5,16,-,TRBD1,TRBV12-3/TRBV12-4,TGTGCCAGCAGTTTGGGACAGGGTTTAAGCAATCAGCCCCAGCATTTT,CASSLGQGLSNQPQHF
TRBJ1-6,18,-,-,TRBV7-2,TGTGCCAGCAGCTTAGTGACGGCCCTACAGAGGAGTAATTCACCCCTCCACTTT,CASSLVTALQRSNSPLHF